This T cell receptor beta chain was sequenced in a study of blood T cell repertoires in COVID-19. Assay used: immunoSEQ multiplex PCR; TCRdb lists only in-frame clones, some missing. The repertoire includes under 300,000 clones, approximately 89% of them detected once, and 4% to 5% sits in the top ten. V was cut by 7 bases and J by 1 base, with 7 bases left in between. Looked up from germline, CDR1 is WNHNN and CDR2 is SYGVQD (reference sequence). CDR3 length: 13 amino acids. This clone was counted between two and nine times. The rearrangement joins TRBV10-1 to TRBJ2-2; no clear D gene. The source of this sequence is a woman aged 40-49 years who had recovered from COVID-19. The material sequenced was peripheral blood. The CDR3: CASKSENTGELFF. CDR3 DNA sequence: TGCGCCAGCAAGAGCGAGAACACCGGGGAGCTGTTTTTT.